Sequencing of this TCR beta chain was carried out in a study of T cell responses to AZD1222 COVID-19 vaccine. Background on the study: Pooling of second doses given at about 4 or about 12 weeks was done.

Trimming left V 6 bases short and J 6 bases short, with 13 bases between. This CDR3 spans 13 amino acids. The assay was immunoSEQ multiplex PCR, and TCRdb's table has in-frame clones only and misses some. This table holds about 92,000 clones, over 75% found once. The origin of this receptor is an adult in good health. The rearrangement links TRBV12-3 or TRBV12-4 to TRBJ2-3; possibly TRBD1 or TRBD2 for D (5 bases each). The sequenced sample was peripheral blood, obtained on day 0 of AZD1222 vaccination. DNA for the CDR3: TGTGCCAGCAGCCTGGGGACCGCGGATACGCAGTATTTT. Translation gives CASSLGTADTQYF.